Each of the 31 T cell receptor beta chains below was sequenced from the same sample in a study of cytomegalovirus exposure and HLA in healthy donors. The PCR ran on 60 Vbeta and 13 Jbeta primers. Using immunoSEQ multiplex PCR, the repertoire was profiled, and TCRdb retains in-frame clones only, with some absent. The data show some 76,000 clones, 70% to 85% seen once. Sequencing was carried out using PBMCs. These TCRs come from a woman in her fifties or sixties in good health and CMV-seronegative.

The rearrangement uses TRBV11-2 and TRBJ1-2; TRBD1 matches 9 bases. The germline V gene encodes CDR1 SGHAT and CDR2 FQNNGV. With 3 bases clipped from V and 4 bases from J, the junction kept 0 bases outside the gene matches. The CDR3 spans 13 residues. CDR3 region: CASSLGQGYGYTF. DNA of the CDR3: TGTGCCAGCAGCTTGGGACAGGGCTATGGCTACACCTTC.

The chain carries TRBV20-1 and TRBJ2-7; TRBD2 might be the D (5 bases). This CDR3 is built from 11 residues. The V gene lost 5 bases and the J gene lost 9 bases, with 14 bases spanning the gap. CDR1 DFQATT and CDR2 SNEGSKA come from the germline V gene (reference sequence). The CDR3 reads CSAEASWVQYF. As DNA, the CDR3 is TGCAGTGCTGAGGCTAGCTGGGTGCAGTACTTC.

CDR3 bases: TGTGCCAGCAGTTTAGGGGACATCAACACTGAAGCTTTCTTT. Protein product: CASSLGDINTEAFF. The chain carries TRBV28 and TRBJ1-1; weak D call: TRBD1 (6 bases). CDR3 length: 14 residues. Per the germline V gene, CDR1 is MDHEN and CDR2 is SYDVKM. Deletions cut 2 bases from V and 2 bases from J, with 9 bases between. The full variable domain, with the rest looked up from reference TRBV28 and TRBJ1-1, is DVKVTQSSRYLVKRTGEKVFLECVQDMDHENMFWYRQDPGLGLRLIYFSYDVKMKEKGDIPEGYSVSREKKERFSLILESASTNQTSMYLCASSLGDINTEAFFGQGTRLTVV.

V is TRBV27 and J is TRBJ2-1; 9 nucleotides agree with TRBD1. Germline loops: CDR1 MNHEY, CDR2 SMNVEV (reference sequence). The ends lost 0 bases at V and 8 bases at J; junction bases unmatched: 20. This CDR3 region has 20 residues. The DNA for the CDR3 is TGTGCCAGCAGTTTATCGATAGCCGGGACAGGGTTTCTGGGTACGTATGAGCAGTTCTTC. This encodes CASSLSIAGTGFLGTYEQFF.

V is TRBV27 and J is TRBJ2-2; 7 nucleotides align to TRBD2. CDR1 is MNHEY and CDR2 is SMNVEV in the germline V gene (reference sequence). This CDR3 has 16 amino acids. Losses at the gene ends were 4 bases for V and 4 bases for J; bases not matched to a gene: 9. The CDR3 DNA reads TGTGCCAGCAGTTCTATCGGGGGGTTTGGCACCGGGGAGCTGTTTTTT. It yields the protein CASSSIGGFGTGELFF.

The rearrangement uses TRBV11-2 and TRBJ2-5; a possible D gene is TRBD1 (6 bases). The germline V gene has CDR1 SGHAT and CDR2 FQNNGV. The V and J ends lost 4 bases and 5 bases respectively, with 23 bases between them. This CDR3 contains 17 residues. CDR3 sequence reads: CASSSPSKGVLGETQYF. The CDR3 region has the DNA TGTGCCAGCAGCTCGCCATCCAAGGGGGTTCTGGGGGAGACCCAGTACTTC.

This clone was counted a single time. This chain links TRBV7-2 with TRBJ1-3, with D possibly TRBD1 on 5 matching bases. V shed 7 bases and J shed 2 bases, with 18 bases lying between them. CDR3 length equals 16 residues. Looked up from germline, CDR1 is SGHTA and CDR2 is FQGNSA. This chain's CDR3 is CASTTQGAGTGNTIYF. For the CDR3, the DNA is TGTGCCAGCACCACCCAAGGGGCAGGGACTGGAAACACCATATATTTT. The whole variable domain, filled in from reference TRBV7-2 and TRBJ1-3, reads GAGVSQSPSNKVTEKGKDVELRCDPISGHTALYWYRQSLGQGLEFLIYFQGNSAPDKSGLPSDRFSAERTGGSVSTLTIQRTQQEDSAVYLCASTTQGAGTGNTIYFGEGSWLTVV.

The chain links TRBV14 to TRBJ2-1; 7 bases are shared with TRBD2. The V and J ends lost 1 base and 11 bases, in that order; junction bases with no gene match: 5. Germline CDR1 and CDR2: SGHDN and FVKESK. This CDR3 region has 13 residues. The chain's CDR3 is CASSQARLAQQFF. The CDR3 region has the DNA TGTGCCAGCAGCCAAGCCCGACTAGCCCAGCAGTTCTTC. The complete variable domain, with remaining parts taken from reference TRBV14 and TRBJ2-1, reads EAGVTQFPSHSVIEKGQTVTLRCDPISGHDNLYWYRRVMGKEIKFLLHFVKESKQDESGMPNNRFLAERTGGTYSTLKVQPAELEDSGVYFCASSQARLAQQFFGPGTRLTVL.

This chain links TRBV7-2 with TRBJ1-5; no firm D call. The germline V gene has CDR1 SGHTA and CDR2 FQGNSA. The V end was cut by 1 base, the J end by 3 bases, with 10 bases between. This CDR3 is built from 15 residues. The DNA for the CDR3 is TGTGCCAGCAGCTTAGGAGGGTACTACAATCAGCCCCAGCATTTT. It codes for CASSLGGYYNQPQHF.

This clone was counted a few times. The same CDR3 also results from other DNA sequences found in this sample. This chain uses TRBV5-1 with TRBJ2-2; 11 positions match TRBD2. CDR1 is SGHRS, CDR2 YFSETQ, per germline. V lost 4 bases to trimming and J lost 3 bases; unmatched junction nucleotides: 2. The CDR3 sequence is 15 residues long. The CDR3 bases are TGCGCCAGCAGCCTGGGACTAGCGGACACCGGGGAGCTGTTTTTT. Translation gives CASSLGLADTGELFF.

The chain carries TRBV6-5 and TRBJ2-7; no clear D gene. CDR1 and CDR2 (germline): MNHEY, SVGAGI. The CDR3 has 11 amino acids. V dropped 6 bases and J dropped 7 bases, with 10 bases sitting between them. This CDR3 is CASRRSSEQYF. DNA of the CDR3: TGTGCCAGCAGACGGTCGAGTGAGCAGTACTTC.

The chain combines TRBV7-9 with TRBJ1-4; maybe TRBD1 (5 bases). CDR1 is SEHNR, CDR2 FQNEAQ, per germline (reference sequence). V was cut by 10 bases and J by 5 bases, with 20 bases left in between. The CDR3 loop spans 15 amino acids. CDR3 in amino acids: CAIRYPGGANEKLFF. CDR3 bases: TGTGCCATTCGGTACCCGGGGGGAGCAAATGAAAAACTGTTTTTT.

The chain carries TRBV7-6 and TRBJ2-1; 10 nucleotides match TRBD2. CDR3 length equals 16 residues. The junction had 11 bases not matched to a gene; V was cut back by 5 bases and J by 7 bases. In germline, CDR1 is SGHVS, CDR2 FNYEAQ. CDR3 region: CASSPRLAGPRNEQFF. The CDR3 nucleotides read TGTGCCAGCAGCCCGCGACTAGCGGGCCCACGGAATGAGCAGTTCTTC.

This clone appeared a single time. The chain couples TRBV19 to TRBJ1-2, with unresolved D. The CDR3 has 15 residues. Germline V gives CDR1 LNHDA, CDR2 SQIVND (reference sequence). Trimming took off 6 bases at V and 4 bases at J, with 18 bases between the two ends. CDR3 sequence (DNA): TGTGCCAGTAGCCCCCTTAGTCGCGGTTCCTATGGCTACACCTTC. Translating gives CASSPLSRGSYGYTF.

The chain uses TRBV4-1 and TRBJ1-3, with D hard to call. The CDR3 has 16 residues. Between the trimmed V and J ends, which lost 6 bases and 0 bases, there was a span of 15 bases. Germline V lookup: CDR1 MGHRA, CDR2 YSYEKL. The CDR3 loop reads CASSPDRGISGNTIYF. The CDR3 DNA follows: TGCGCCAGCAGTCCCGACCGGGGAATCTCTGGAAACACCATATATTTT.

This sequence joins TRBV6-5 and TRBJ2-4, with D maybe TRBD2 (6 bases). CDR1 and CDR2 from the germline V gene are MNHEY and SVGAGI. The V end was cut by 4 bases, the J end by 9 bases, with 13 bases between. CDR3 size: 13 residues. CDR3 residues: CASSSRLVTIQYF. In DNA form, the CDR3 reads TGTGCCAGCAGTTCGAGACTAGTTACCATTCAGTACTTC.

The chain joins TRBV10-2 to TRBJ1-1; a possible D gene is TRBD1 (6 bases). CDR1 and CDR2 from the germline V gene are WSHSY and SAAADI. The CDR3 has 15 amino acids. V lost 6 bases, J lost 1 base, and 15 bases lay in between. The CDR3 DNA sequence: TGCGCCAGCAGCCTAACGAGGGGGACGAACACTGAAGCTTTCTTT. This codes for CASSLTRGTNTEAFF.

J is TRBJ1-6 and V is TRBV5-6, with D unresolved. Trimming removed 3 bases from V and 10 bases from J, with 11 bases in between. The germline V gene encodes CDR1 SGHDT and CDR2 YYEEEE. This CDR3 spans 13 amino acids. The CDR3: CASSSYMGSPLHF. In DNA, the CDR3 is TGTGCCAGCAGCTCGTACATGGGCTCACCCCTCCACTTT.

The chain has TRBV27 and TRBJ2-7, with a possible D match to TRBD1 (5 bases). The V end lost 5 bases, the J end lost 6 bases, and 17 bases lay between the germline ends. The germline gives CDR1 MNHEY, CDR2 SMNVEV (reference sequence). The CDR3 consists of 14 residues. CDR3 in DNA: TGTGCCAGCAGTCGACGCCAGGGTTCGGGCGAGCAGTACGTC. This gives the protein CASSRRQGSGEQYV.

The rearrangement links TRBV19 to TRBJ2-2; TRBD2 aligns across 15 bases. This CDR3 region has 19 residues. CDR1 LNHDA and CDR2 SQIVND come from the germline V gene (reference sequence). V lost 9 bases, J lost 6 bases, and 17 bases stayed unmatched. The CDR3, as DNA: TGTGCCAGCGGGACTAGCGGGGGGTTCGAAGTGGTAATGTCCGGGGAGCTGTTTTTT. It codes for CASGTSGGFEVVMSGELFF.

The rearrangement uses TRBV28 and TRBJ2-1; no clear D. The CDR3 has 13 amino acids. Germline V gene lookup returns CDR1 MDHEN and CDR2 SYDVKM. The V gene lost 3 bases and the J gene lost 7 bases, with 10 bases spanning the gap. The CDR3 is CASSLAFGNEQFF. In nucleotides, the CDR3 is TGTGCCAGCAGTTTGGCCTTCGGGAATGAGCAGTTCTTC.

This chain uses TRBV18 with TRBJ1-2; TRBD1 agrees at 8 bases. There are 16 residues in the CDR3. Per germline, CDR1 KGHSH and CDR2 LQKENI. With 3 bases clipped from V and 1 base from J, the junction kept 7 bases outside the gene matches. CDR3 sequence reads: CASSPQGAGVNYGYTF. The CDR3 DNA sequence: TGTGCCAGCTCACCCCAGGGGGCTGGGGTTAACTATGGCTACACCTTC.

CDR3 sequence reads: CASSLGPGPGHRDTIYF. The CDR3 DNA is TGTGCCAGCAGCTTAGGGCCCGGACCAGGGCATCGGGACACCATATATTTT. The genes are TRBV9 and TRBJ1-3; possibly TRBD1 for D (5 bases). The CDR3 is 17 residues long. Trimming shortened V by 4 bases and J by 8 bases, and 25 bases separated the two germline ends. Germline values: CDR1 SGDLS, CDR2 YYNGEE.

The chain combines TRBV6-5 with TRBJ1-2; 7 bases map to TRBD1. Trimming took 6 bases from V and 8 from J; bases not matched to a gene: 6. CDR3 size: 12 residues. The V gene's germline CDR1 is MNHEY and CDR2 SVGAGI. This chain's CDR3 is CASSHRGGGYTF. The CDR3 DNA reads as TGTGCCAGCAGCCACAGGGGAGGCGGCTACACCTTC.

This clone was seen once. The chain links TRBV4-3 to TRBJ1-1; 8 bases match TRBD1. V lost 2 bases and J lost 6; bases outside the gene matches: 5. This CDR3 is 14 amino acids long. CDR1 and CDR2 (germline): LGHNA, YSLEER. The CDR3 DNA reads as TGCGCCAGCAGCCAACCCGGACAGGGTGCTGAAGCTTTCTTT. Its translation: CASSQPGQGAEAFF.

V is TRBV7-6 and J is TRBJ2-7; D not certain. The CDR3 spans 15 residues. The V end was cut by 1 base, the J end by 0 bases, with 10 bases between. The germline V gene has CDR1 SGHVS and CDR2 FNYEAQ. CDR3 region: CASSLGTETSYEQYF. The CDR3 region has the DNA TGTGCCAGCAGCTTAGGCACAGAGACCTCCTACGAGCAGTACTTC.

The chain couples TRBV5-1 to TRBJ1-4; D may be TRBD1 (5 bases). Germline values: CDR1 SGHRS, CDR2 YFSETQ. The CDR3 spans 14 residues. V dropped 7 bases and J dropped 3 bases, with 13 bases sitting between them. This chain's CDR3 is CASAGGSPNEKLFF. In nucleotides, the CDR3 is TGCGCCAGCGCGGGGGGGAGCCCTAATGAAAAACTGTTTTTT.

The chain is built from TRBV28 and TRBJ2-5, with TRBD2 identical over 12 bases. CDR1 is MDHEN, CDR2 SYDVKM, per germline. The CDR3 has 16 residues. Trimming at V came to 5 bases and at J to 1 base, leaving 5 bases not matched to a gene. CDR3 loop: CASSTGLAGRQETQYF. The CDR3 coding sequence is TGTGCCAGCAGTACGGGACTAGCGGGTCGCCAAGAGACCCAGTACTTC.

This chain's CDR3 is CASSETGYGYTF. As DNA, the CDR3 is TGTGCCAGCAGTGAAACGGGCTATGGCTACACCTTC. The gene calls are TRBV27 and TRBJ1-2; no clear D gene. In germline, CDR1 is MNHEY, CDR2 SMNVEV (reference sequence). The CDR3 has 12 residues. V dropped 5 bases and J dropped 4 bases, with 8 bases sitting between them.

The chain's CDR3 is CASSLGAGTGDNEQFF. The CDR3 DNA sequence: TGCGCCAGCAGCTTGGGAGCCGGGACAGGGGACAATGAGCAGTTCTTC. This rearrangement joins TRBV5-1 to TRBJ2-1; TRBD1 matches 10 bases. V shed 0 bases and J 5 bases; nucleotides not matched to a gene: 5. CDR1 is SGHRS, CDR2 YFSETQ, per germline. The length of the CDR3 is 16 residues.

This sequence joins TRBV28 and TRBJ2-7, with 10 nucleotides matching TRBD1. Germline CDR1 MDHEN, CDR2 SYDVKM. CDR3 length: 14 amino acids. J lost 6 bases, V lost 5 bases, and 7 bases had no gene match. The CDR3 DNA reads as TGTGCCAGCAGTCTCTCCGGGACAGGGGTCGAGCAGTACGTC. Protein: CASSLSGTGVEQYV.